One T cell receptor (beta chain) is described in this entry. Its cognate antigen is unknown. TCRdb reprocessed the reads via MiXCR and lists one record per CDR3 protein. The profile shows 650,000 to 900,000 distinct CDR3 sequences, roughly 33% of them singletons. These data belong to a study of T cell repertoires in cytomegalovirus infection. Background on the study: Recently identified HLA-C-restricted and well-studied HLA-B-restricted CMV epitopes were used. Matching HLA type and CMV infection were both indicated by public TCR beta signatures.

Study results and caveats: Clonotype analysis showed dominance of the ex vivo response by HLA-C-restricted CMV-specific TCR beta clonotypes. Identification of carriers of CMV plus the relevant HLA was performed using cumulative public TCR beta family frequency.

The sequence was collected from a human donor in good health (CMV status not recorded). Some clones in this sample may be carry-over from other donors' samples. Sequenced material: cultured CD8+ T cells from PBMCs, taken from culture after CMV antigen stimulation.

CDR3 loop: CASSGQGHGDSPLHF. CDR3 DNA: TGTGCCAGCAGTGGACAGGGTCACGGAGATTCACCCCTCCACTTT. The chain is built from TRBV2 and TRBJ1-6, with 7 bases matching TRBD1. CDR3 length equals 15 residues. Per the germline V gene, CDR1 is SNHLY and CDR2 is FYNNEI. J lost 8 bases, V lost 4 bases, and 8 bases had no gene match.